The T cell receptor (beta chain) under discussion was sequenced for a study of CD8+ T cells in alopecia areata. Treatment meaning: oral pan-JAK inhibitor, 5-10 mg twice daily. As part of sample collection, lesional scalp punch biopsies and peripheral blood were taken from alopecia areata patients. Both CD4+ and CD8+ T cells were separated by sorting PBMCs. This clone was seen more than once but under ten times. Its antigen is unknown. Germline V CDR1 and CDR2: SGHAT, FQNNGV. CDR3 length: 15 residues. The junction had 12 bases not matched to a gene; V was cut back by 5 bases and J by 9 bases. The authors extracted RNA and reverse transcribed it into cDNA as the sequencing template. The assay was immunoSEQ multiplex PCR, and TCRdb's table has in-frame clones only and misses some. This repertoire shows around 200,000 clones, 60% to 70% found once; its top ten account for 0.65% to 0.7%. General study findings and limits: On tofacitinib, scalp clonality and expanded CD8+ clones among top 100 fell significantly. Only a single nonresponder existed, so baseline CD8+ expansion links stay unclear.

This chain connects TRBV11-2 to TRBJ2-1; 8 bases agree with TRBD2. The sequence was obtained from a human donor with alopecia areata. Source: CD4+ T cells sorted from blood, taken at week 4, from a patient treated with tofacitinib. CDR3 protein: CASSPAIREGSEQFF. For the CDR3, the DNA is TGTGCCAGCAGCCCCGCCATCCGGGAGGGTAGTGAGCAGTTCTTC.